This record concerns one T cell receptor (beta chain) sequence. The data were obtained in a study of blood T cell repertoires in COVID-19. Produced via immunoSEQ multiplex PCR; TCRdb's table is partial and in-frame only. The sample has almost 250,000 clones, roughly 85% seen once. V lost 5 bases and J lost 2, with 10 bases in between. Germline-derived CDR1 and CDR2 are PRHDT and FYEKMQ (reference sequence). The CDR3 length is 14 residues. The chain combines TRBV13 with TRBJ1-5, with D unresolved. Sequencing used PBMCs or T cells enriched from blood (not recorded which). This TCR derives from a woman in her 50s with acute COVID-19. CDR3 sequence reads: CASSPAGGNQPQHF. CDR3 coding DNA: TGTGCCAGCAGCCCCGCGGGAGGCAATCAGCCCCAGCATTTT.